This TCR beta chain was profiled in a study of OX40 agonist ivuxolimab in advanced cancers. Looking at the study overall: Subjects had a mean age of roughly 60 years, with a range of 23 to 79; roughly 80% were male. Study results and caveats: The study found that CD8+ T cells averaged more expanded clones than CD4+.

The CDR3 has 12 amino acids. Trimming removed 0 bases from V and 4 bases from J, with 3 bases in between. CDR1 and CDR2 (germline): ENHRY, SYGVKD. On this clone itself: Antigen specificity is unknown.

Method: immunoSEQ multiplex PCR; TCRdb's copy keeps in-frame clones and lacks some. The sample holds 100,000 to 130,000 clones, 91% seen once. The chain has TRBV10-3 and TRBJ2-5, with D uncertain. The sample in question was CD4+ or CD8+ T cells sorted from blood, obtained in a trial of the OX40 agonist ivuxolimab. This TCR came from an adult with an advanced solid tumor such as melanoma, head and neck, liver or kidney cancer. The CDR3 sequence: CAISESRETQYF. The DNA of the CDR3 is TGTGCCATCAGTGAGTCTCGAGAGACCCAGTACTTC.